This T cell receptor beta chain was captured in a study of cytomegalovirus exposure and HLA in healthy donors. Regarding the study as a whole: Upon later analysis, HLA-associated TCR beta chains proved more clonally expanded than other, equally common chains.

With regard to this clone: The antigen remains undetermined.

The CDR3 totals 16 residues. The V end lost 0 bases, the J end lost 4 bases, and 15 bases lay between the germline ends. Germline V gene data show CDR1 as LGHNA and CDR2 as YNFKEQ. Primers: 60 Vbeta forward and 13 Jbeta reverse. Libraries were prepared by immunoSEQ multiplex PCR; TCRdb keeps only in-frame clonotypes and omits some of them. The sample holds under 70,000 clones; about three quarters are singletons and the top ten take about 2.3%. The clonotype originates from a female donor in good health and CMV-seronegative. This chain uses TRBV4-2 with TRBJ1-2; possible D gene TRBD1, 6 bases. Sequenced sample: PBMCs. Here the CDR3 reads CASSQDGNRDRYGYTF. The CDR3 DNA follows: TGTGCCAGCAGCCAAGATGGTAACAGGGACCGCTATGGCTACACCTTC.